This T cell receptor beta chain was identified during a study of T cell repertoires in cytomegalovirus infection. One entry per CDR3 protein results from TCRdb running MiXCR on the reads. The profile shows under 150,000 distinct CDR3 sequences, 24% of them singletons. The sample holds a few counts of this clonotype. Its specificity is not known. This CDR3 has 14 residues. Germline lookup yields CDR1 MDHEN and CDR2 SYDVKM. The V end lost 3 bases, the J end lost 3 bases, and 11 bases lay between the germline ends. This receptor was obtained from a human donor in good health (CMV status not recorded). Some clones in this sample may be carry-over from other donors' samples. What was sequenced was PBMCs, sequenced either directly or after in vitro stimulation (not recorded which). The chain couples TRBV28 to TRBJ1-2, with D uncertain. DNA of the CDR3: TGTGCCAGCAGTTTCGTTAGGGCGGACTATGGCTACACCTTC. As protein: CASSFVRADYGYTF.